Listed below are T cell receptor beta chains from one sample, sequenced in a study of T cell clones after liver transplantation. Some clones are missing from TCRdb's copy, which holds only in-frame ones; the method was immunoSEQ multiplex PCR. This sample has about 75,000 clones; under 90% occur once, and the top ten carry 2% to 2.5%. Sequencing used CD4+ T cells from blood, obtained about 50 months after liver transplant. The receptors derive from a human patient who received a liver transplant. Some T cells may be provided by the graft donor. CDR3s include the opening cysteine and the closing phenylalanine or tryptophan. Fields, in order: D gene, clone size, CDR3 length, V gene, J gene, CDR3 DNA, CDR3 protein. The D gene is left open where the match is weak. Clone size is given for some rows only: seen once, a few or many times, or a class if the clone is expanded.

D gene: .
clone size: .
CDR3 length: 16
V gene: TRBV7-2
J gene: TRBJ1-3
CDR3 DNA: TGTGCCAGCAGCTTAAATGGGGGCGCAGATGGAAACACCATATATTTT
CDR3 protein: CASSLNGGADGNTIYF

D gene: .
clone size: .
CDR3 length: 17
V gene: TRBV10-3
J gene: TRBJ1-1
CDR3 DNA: TGTGCCATCAGTGAGGCCCCTTGGGGGGGCCAGGGGACTGAAGCTTTCTTT
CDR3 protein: CAISEAPWGGQGTEAFF

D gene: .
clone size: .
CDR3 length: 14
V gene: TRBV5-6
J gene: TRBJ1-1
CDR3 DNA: TGTGCCAGCAGCTCTATAGGTCGGAACACTGAAGCTTTCTTT
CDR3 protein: CASSSIGRNTEAFF

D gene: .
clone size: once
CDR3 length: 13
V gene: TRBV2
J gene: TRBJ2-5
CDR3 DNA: TGTGCCAGCAGTGAAAGGGAACAAGAGACCCAGTACTTC
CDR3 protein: CASSEREQETQYF

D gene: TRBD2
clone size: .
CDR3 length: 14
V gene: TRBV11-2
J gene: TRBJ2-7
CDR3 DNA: TGTGCCAGCAGCCGGACTAGCGGGAGCTACGAGCAGTACTTC
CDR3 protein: CASSRTSGSYEQYF

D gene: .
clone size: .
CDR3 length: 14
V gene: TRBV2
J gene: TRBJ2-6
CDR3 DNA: TGTGCCAGCAGTGTTACCTCTGGGGCCAACGTCCTGACTTTC
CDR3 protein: CASSVTSGANVLTF

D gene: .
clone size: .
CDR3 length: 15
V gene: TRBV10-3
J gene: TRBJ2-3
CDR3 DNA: TGTGCCAGCGCCCTACAGGGACGTGGCACAGATACGCAGTATTTT
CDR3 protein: CASALQGRGTDTQYF

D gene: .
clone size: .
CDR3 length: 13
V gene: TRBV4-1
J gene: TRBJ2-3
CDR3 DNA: TGCGCCAGCAGCTATTTAGACCCTAAAACGCAGTATTTT
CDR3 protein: CASSYLDPKTQYF

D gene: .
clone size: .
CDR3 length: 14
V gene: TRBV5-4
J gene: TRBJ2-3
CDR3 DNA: TGTGCCAGCAGCTACGGTGGGGTTTCAGATACGCAGTATTTT
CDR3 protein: CASSYGGVSDTQYF

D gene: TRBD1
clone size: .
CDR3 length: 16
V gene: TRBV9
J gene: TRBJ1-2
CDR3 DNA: TGTGCCAGCAGCGCGATCTCCGGGACAGGGAACTATGGCTACACCTTC
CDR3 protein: CASSAISGTGNYGYTF

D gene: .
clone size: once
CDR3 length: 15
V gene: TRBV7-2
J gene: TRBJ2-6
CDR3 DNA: TGTGCCAGCAGCTTATTAGGGATCGGGGCCAACGTCCTGACTTTC
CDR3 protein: CASSLLGIGANVLTF